This paragraph reports one T cell receptor (beta chain). The sample holds other DNA sequences that translate to the same CDR3. The method was immunoSEQ multiplex PCR; TCRdb's version includes in-frame clones alone and lacks a portion of them. The sample carries approximately 190,000 clones, about 88% recorded once. These data come from a study of blood T cell repertoires in COVID-19. Germline CDR1 is MDHEN and CDR2 is SYDVKM. V lost 2 bases, J lost 3 bases, and 11 bases lay in between. There are 14 residues in the CDR3. Material for sequencing was peripheral blood. The gene calls are TRBV28 and TRBJ2-7; D is possibly TRBD2 (5 bases). The clonotype was recovered from a woman aged 40 to 50 who had recovered from COVID-19. CDR3 in DNA: TGTGCCAGCAGTTTAGGCGGGCGCCGCTACGAGCAGTACTTC. Protein product: CASSLGGRRYEQYF.